One sample yielded the 26 T cell receptor beta chains listed below, sequenced in a study of blood T cell repertoires in COVID-19. Using immunoSEQ multiplex PCR, the repertoire was profiled, and TCRdb retains in-frame clones only, with some absent. Here the sample spans roughly 230,000 clones, about 87% being singletons. Source material: peripheral blood. The receptors here all came from a man between 65 and 85 years old with acute or convalescent COVID-19.

The V gene is TRBV11-2, the J gene TRBJ2-5; weak D call: TRBD1 (6 bases). V dropped 4 bases and J dropped 6 bases, with 9 bases sitting between them. The germline V gene has CDR1 SGHAT and CDR2 FQNNGV. The CDR3 has 12 amino acids. This CDR3 reads CASSSGVQTQYF. CDR3 nucleotide sequence: TGTGCCAGCAGCTCAGGGGTCCAGACCCAGTACTTC.

The chain recombines TRBV18 with TRBJ2-3; D unclear. This CDR3 comprises 16 residues. V was cut by 2 bases and J by 2 bases, with 14 bases left in between. Germline V gene lookup returns CDR1 KGHSH and CDR2 LQKENI. The CDR3 DNA sequence: TGTGCCAGCTCACCAGAGTCTCTACGAGCCACAGATACGCAGTATTTT. Translated, it gives CASSPESLRATDTQYF.

The chain couples TRBV4-2 to TRBJ1-2, with 9 positions matching TRBD1. J gave up 7 bases and V 4 bases, and 10 bases lay outside the gene matches. This CDR3 contains 15 residues. Germline V gene sequence: CDR1 LGHNA, CDR2 YNFKEQ. CDR3 in amino acids: CASSLSPGQGGGYTF. The CDR3 coding sequence is TGTGCCAGCAGCCTAAGCCCGGGACAGGGTGGTGGCTACACCTTC.

This clone has a single count. The rearrangement joins TRBV5-5 to TRBJ2-7; 8 nucleotides line up with TRBD1. V gave up 0 bases and J gave up 5 bases; unmatched junction bases: 4. The CDR3 contains 14 residues. Germline-derived CDR1 and CDR2 are SGHKS and YYEKEE (reference sequence). Here the CDR3 reads CASSLGQGSHEQYF. CDR3 nucleotides: TGTGCCAGCAGCTTGGGACAGGGGTCCCACGAGCAGTACTTC.

This rearrangement joins TRBV6-6 to TRBJ2-2, with 14 bases matching TRBD2. V lost 5 bases and J lost 0; bases outside the gene matches: 2. CDR1 is MNHNY and CDR2 is SVGAGI in the germline V gene (reference sequence). The CDR3 has 17 amino acids. CDR3 DNA: TGTGCCAGCAGTCGACTAGCGGGAGGGACGAACACCGGGGAGCTGTTTTTT. It specifies CASSRLAGGTNTGELFF.

This chain connects TRBV6-5 to TRBJ1-3; possible D gene TRBD1, 5 bases. Germline CDR1 and CDR2: MNHEY and SVGAGI. This CDR3 spans 13 amino acids. The V and J ends lost 10 bases and 0 bases respectively, with 10 bases between them. CDR3 nucleotides: TGTGCCACCGAGGACAACTCTGGAAACACCATATATTTT. This encodes CATEDNSGNTIYF.

This chain joins TRBV10-3 and TRBJ1-2; no firm D call. The germline gives CDR1 ENHRY, CDR2 SYGVKD. The CDR3 spans 13 residues. Trimming left V 6 bases short and J 9 bases short, with 17 bases between. The CDR3: CAISSTGGRSYTF. CDR3 sequence (DNA): TGTGCCATCAGCTCCACCGGCGGGCGAAGCTACACCTTC.

This chain uses TRBV19 with TRBJ2-1, with D possibly being TRBD2 (6 bases). Germline assignment: CDR1 LNHDA and CDR2 SQIVND (reference sequence). Trimming took 7 bases from V and 8 from J, leaving 21 bases between them. The CDR3 consists of 15 residues. The CDR3 region has the DNA TGTGCCAGTACTCGAGGGACTTCCCCAGGAGATGAGCAGTTCTTC. Translating gives CASTRGTSPGDEQFF.

In its sample, this clone was seen once. The rearrangement uses TRBV24-1 and TRBJ2-1, with 7 nucleotides matching TRBD2. The CDR3 extends over 16 amino acids. Germline V gene sequence: CDR1 KGHDR, CDR2 SFDVKD. Trimming removed 4 bases from V and 3 bases from J; junction bases left unmatched: 8. CDR3 bases: TGTGCCACCAGTGACTCTAGCGGAGGATTCTACAATGAGCAGTTCTTC. Translated: CATSDSSGGFYNEQFF.

The chain recombines TRBV7-2 with TRBJ2-1; 9 nucleotides align to TRBD2. Germline CDR1 and CDR2: SGHTA and FQGNSA. V trimming: 0 bases; J trimming: 3 bases; junction bases outside the gene matches: 6. This CDR3 is 17 amino acids long. The CDR3 DNA follows: TGTGCCAGCAGCTTAGCGGCTAGCGGGATCTTCTACAATGAGCAGTTCTTC. It codes for CASSLAASGIFYNEQFF.

This rearrangement joins TRBV15 to TRBJ1-1; 8 bases are a match to TRBD1. Germline V gene lookup returns CDR1 LNHNV and CDR2 YYDKDF (reference sequence). The CDR3 extends over 14 amino acids. The junction had 5 bases not matched to a gene; V was cut back by 1 base and J by 7 bases. The CDR3 DNA follows: TGTGCCACCAGCAGAGCTGGGACAGGCAGTGAAGCTTTCTTT. It encodes CATSRAGTGSEAFF.

In DNA form, the CDR3 reads TGTGCCAGCAGGCCGGGGACTAGCGAGTACACAGATACGCAGTATTTT. Translating gives CASRPGTSEYTDTQYF. The chain recombines TRBV25-1 with TRBJ2-3, with 10 bases matching TRBD2. Per the germline V gene, CDR1 is MGHDK and CDR2 is SYGVNS. The CDR3 contains 16 residues. Trimming at V came to 6 bases and at J to 2 bases, leaving 8 bases not matched to a gene.

This clone was seen a single time. This chain connects TRBV15 to TRBJ2-5, with 8 bases fitting TRBD2. The CDR3 spans 16 residues. Trimming took 0 bases from V and 6 from J; bases not matched to a gene: 9. From germline, CDR1 is LNHNV and CDR2 YYDKDF (reference sequence). CDR3 region: CATSREGERERKTQYF. The DNA for the CDR3 is TGTGCCACCAGCAGAGAGGGCGAGCGGGAGCGGAAGACCCAGTACTTC.

The chain has TRBV11-2 and TRBJ1-1; D not resolved. Trimming stripped 0 bases from V and 7 bases from J, with 9 bases between. The CDR3 has 13 amino acids. CDR1 is SGHAT and CDR2 is FQNNGV in the germline V gene. The CDR3 region is CASSLDRHSEAFF. CDR3 sequence (DNA): TGTGCCAGCAGCTTAGATAGGCACAGTGAAGCTTTCTTT.

V usage is TRBV15 and J usage is TRBJ2-7; 9 bases map to TRBD2. The CDR3 contains 15 residues. The V and J ends lost 9 bases and 3 bases, in that order; junction bases with no gene match: 12. Germline lookup yields CDR1 LNHNV and CDR2 YYDKDF (reference sequence). The chain's CDR3 is CATSQPGLAHYEQYF. The CDR3 region has the DNA TGTGCCACTTCCCAACCGGGACTAGCCCACTACGAGCAGTACTTC. Full variable domain (missing parts from reference TRBV15 and TRBJ2-7): DAMVIQNPRYQVTQFGKPVTLSCSQTLNHNVMYWYQQKSSQAPKLLFHYYDKDFNNEADTPDNFQSRRPNTSFCFLDIRSPGLGDTAMYLCATSQPGLAHYEQYFGPGTRLTVT.

The CDR3 spells CASSPVSGKSSYEQYF. The CDR3 DNA is TGTGCCAGCAGCCCGGTGAGCGGTAAAAGCTCCTACGAGCAGTACTTC. The chain employs TRBV5-4 and TRBJ2-7, with a possible D match to TRBD2 (5 bases). The CDR3 loop spans 16 amino acids. V lost 4 bases, J lost 0 bases, and 17 bases lay in between. Germline V gene data show CDR1 as SGHNT and CDR2 as YYREEE (reference sequence).

Regarding this clone: At one of its ends the junction is not consistent with the germline gene, which may arise from a read error. This CDR3 reads CASSPRWAALDEQFF. CDR3 DNA sequence: TGTGCTAGCAGCCCCCGCTGGGCAGCTTTGGATGAGCAGTTCTTC. The chain couples TRBV7-7 to TRBJ2-1, with D hard to call. Per germline, CDR1 SSHAT and CDR2 FNYEAQ (reference sequence). This CDR3 comprises 15 residues.

This chain links TRBV6-2 or TRBV6-3 with TRBJ2-5; a weak D match, TRBD2 (6 bases). The CDR3 runs to 15 residues. Germline lookup yields CDR1 MNHEY and CDR2 SVGEGT. Deletions cut 2 bases from V and 7 bases from J, with 17 bases between. The CDR3 here is CASSYPRTAGGTQYF. The CDR3 DNA reads as TGTGCCAGCAGTTACCCTCGGACCGCCGGGGGGACCCAGTACTTC.

V and J are TRBV7-2 and TRBJ1-4; D is unclear. Germline V CDR1 and CDR2: SGHTA, FQGNSA. CDR3 length: 15 residues. V lost 4 bases and J 10 bases, leaving 19 bases between the germline ends. The CDR3 DNA sequence: TGTGCCAGCAGCTCATCTCGAGGTAGCGTAGGAAAACTGTTTTTT. As protein: CASSSSRGSVGKLFF.

J is TRBJ2-7 and V is TRBV6-4, with D unresolved. Germline CDR1 is MRHNA and CDR2 is SNTAGT. The CDR3 covers 11 residues. Trimming took 8 bases from V and 2 from J, leaving 7 bases between them. The CDR3, as DNA: TGTGCCAGCGACACCACCTACGAGCAGTACTTC. It encodes CASDTTYEQYF.

The genes are TRBV19 and TRBJ1-5; D is unresolved. The V end was cut by 3 bases, the J end by 5 bases, with 14 bases between. The CDR3 has 15 residues. Germline assignment: CDR1 LNHDA and CDR2 SQIVND (reference sequence). The CDR3 nucleotides are TGTGCCAGTAGTATTGCCGTGTACGCGTATCAGCCCCAGCATTTT. Translating gives CASSIAVYAYQPQHF.

The sample holds a few counts of this clone. The chain recombines TRBV28 with TRBJ2-2; tentatively, D is TRBD2 (6 bases). CDR3 length equals 16 residues. V was cut by 6 bases and J by 7 bases, with 21 bases left in between. The germline CDR1 and CDR2 sequences are MDHEN and SYDVKM. DNA of the CDR3: TGTGCCAGCAGCCTTACCGACGCGGGACGGAACGGGGAGCTGTTTTTT. Translation: CASSLTDAGRNGELFF.

The chain carries TRBV11-2 and TRBJ1-3; D gene unclear. The V and J ends lost 1 base and 0 bases respectively, with 16 bases between them. Looked up from germline, CDR1 is SGHAT and CDR2 is FQNNGV. This CDR3 contains 18 residues. The CDR3 region is CASSLVTRRPGSGNTIYF. The CDR3 coding sequence is TGTGCCAGCAGCTTAGTCACAAGGAGACCGGGCTCTGGAAACACCATATATTTT.

V is TRBV5-1 and J is TRBJ2-1; no firm D call. The V gene lost 3 bases and the J gene lost 0 bases, with 10 bases spanning the gap. Germline V lookup: CDR1 SGHRS, CDR2 YFSETQ. This CDR3 has 15 amino acids. The CDR3 spells CASSSDSSSYNEQFF. As DNA, the CDR3 is TGCGCCAGCAGCTCTGACTCCAGCTCCTACAATGAGCAGTTCTTC.

The chain has TRBV19 and TRBJ1-1, with 8 bases fitting TRBD1. CDR1 is LNHDA and CDR2 is SQIVND in the germline V gene (reference sequence). V lost 0 bases to trimming and J lost 5 bases; unmatched junction nucleotides: 11. The length of the CDR3 is 17 residues. The CDR3 coding sequence is TGTGCCAGTAGTATAGATCCGCCGACAGGGGTGAGGACTGAAGCTTTCTTT. Translating gives CASSIDPPTGVRTEAFF.

The rearrangement joins TRBV7-8 to TRBJ2-7, with 7 bases matching TRBD2. The ends lost 5 bases at V and 6 bases at J; junction bases unmatched: 7. CDR3 length: 13 residues. Looked up from germline, CDR1 is SGHVS and CDR2 is FQNEAQ. The CDR3 loop reads CASSPWEGGEQYF. CDR3 in DNA: TGTGCCAGCAGCCCCTGGGAGGGTGGCGAGCAGTACTTC.